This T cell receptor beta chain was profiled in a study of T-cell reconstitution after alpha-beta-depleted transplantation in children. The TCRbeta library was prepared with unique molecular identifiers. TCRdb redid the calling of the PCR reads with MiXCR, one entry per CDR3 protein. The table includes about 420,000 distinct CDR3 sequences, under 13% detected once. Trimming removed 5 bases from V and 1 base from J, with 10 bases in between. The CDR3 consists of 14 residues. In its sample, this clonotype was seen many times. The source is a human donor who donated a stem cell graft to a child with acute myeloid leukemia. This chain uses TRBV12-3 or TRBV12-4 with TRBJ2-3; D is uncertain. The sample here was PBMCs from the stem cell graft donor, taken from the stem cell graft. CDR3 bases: TGTGCCAGCAGTCTATGGGCGGGCACAGATACGCAGTATTTT. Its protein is CASSLWAGTDTQYF.